The clone carrying this TCR beta chain was seen only once. Its antigen is currently unknown. This may stem from a read error, because a much larger clone lies one nucleotide away. The data were taken from a study of T cells in Graves' hyperthyroidism and ophthalmopathy. For the study at large: Peripheral blood sampling occurred at initial diagnosis, before any treatment.

Broader study findings: Blood samples included most of the expanded thyroid clonotypes exceeding 0.001. It was a median roughly 6.5 months before onset that the model predicted ophthalmopathy.

Using RNA transcripts as the source, TCR beta CDR3 regions were amplified. Using the HTBI primer set, a first-round RT-PCR was run on the TCR CDR3. MiXCR, run by TCRdb on the multiplex PCR reads, gives a single entry per CDR3 protein. Here the sample spans under 450,000 distinct CDR3 sequences, roughly 13% being singletons. Material: blood. This receptor was obtained from a man aged 25 to 40 with Graves' hyperthyroidism that later progressed to Graves' ophthalmopathy.

The CDR3 spells CASGLAGVTDTQDF. The DNA of the CDR3 is TGCGCCAGCGGATTAGCGGGGGTCACAGATACGCAGGATTTT. The chain links TRBV5-1 to TRBJ2-3; 9 bases line up with TRBD2. CDR1 SGHRS and CDR2 YFSETQ come from the germline V gene. The CDR3 length is 14 residues.